The TCR beta chain described here comes from a study of early T cells in non-severe SARS-CoV-2 infection. Study information: Alpha and beta chains were unpaired, from unsorted whole-blood bulk RNA.

CDR1 and CDR2 from the germline V gene are DFQATT and SNEGSKA (reference sequence). This CDR3 contains 14 residues. Trimming removed 0 bases from V and 2 bases from J, with 10 bases in between. Unique molecular identifiers tagged individual cDNA molecules. A single record per CDR3 protein comes from TCRdb applying MiXCR to the 5' RACE reads. The table has roughly 80,000 distinct CDR3 sequences, 5.5% to 7.5% seen once; the top ten hold roughly 8%. This clonotype was seen ten or more times. Its antigen is not known. Study conclusions and caveats: A preference for anti-spike CD8 responses marked VDJdb matching, which missed private and CD4 specificities.

The clonotype originates from an adult who was a healthcare worker with PCR-confirmed SARS-CoV-2 infection or an uninfected control (not recorded which). The sample taken for sequencing was whole blood. This chain connects TRBV20-1 to TRBJ2-5; D may be TRBD1 (6 bases). The CDR3 sequence is CSARETRGQETQYF. CDR3 bases: TGCAGTGCTAGAGAAACGAGGGGGCAAGAGACCCAGTACTTC.